A single TCR beta chain is shown here with its context. What it binds is unknown. Time point of the sample: persistent/refractory GD, antithyroid drugs over 5 years with positive TRAb. There was RNA extracted from PBMCs, and the TCR library was made from it. Patients came through an endocrinology department, and that department was in Xi'an, China. The data originate from a study of regulatory T cells in long-lasting Graves disease. Overall study: Over 5 years of antithyroid drugs plus positive TSH receptor antibodies defined persistent Graves' disease. Notes on the study in general: Patients with persistent Graves' had lower TCR diversity than newly diagnosed patients. There was favoring of TRBV28, TRBJ1-2 and TRBJ2-5 in persistent disease.

The CDR3 spans 11 residues. The V gene's germline CDR1 is SGHAT and CDR2 FQDESV (reference sequence). V dropped 5 bases and J dropped 9 bases, with 8 bases sitting between them. Sequencing libraries for TCR beta were prepared with iRepertoire HTBI primers and Arm-PCR of CDR3 regions. TCRdb recomputed calls from the multiplex PCR reads with MiXCR, one row per CDR3 protein. The sample holds 430,000 or so distinct CDR3 sequences; 21% are singletons and the top ten take roughly an eighth. The sequencing used peripheral blood mononuclear cells (PBMCs), collected when the disease was refractory, from a patient treated with antithyroid drugs. The chain has TRBV11-1 and TRBJ2-1, with D possibly being TRBD2 (6 bases). The TCR originated in a female donor with Graves disease. The CDR3: CASSRGTEQFF. Written as DNA, the CDR3 is TGTGCCAGCAGCCGGGGGACTGAGCAGTTCTTC.